Below, one T cell receptor (beta chain) is given with its context. Its antigen is currently not known. No base quality values were provided; no much bigger clone lies one nucleotide off. In total, around 600 healthy bone marrow donors made up the cohort. All cohort members were sampled while nominally healthy, although unrecorded immune exposures were likely present. The donor was CMV seronegative and was included in the group of 352 seronegative cohort members. A peripheral blood sample was provided by each donor, and peripheral blood mononuclear cells were used for TCR beta sequencing. Genomic DNA was extracted from the blood cell samples with the Qiagen DNeasy Blood Extraction Kit. The data stem from a study of cytomegalovirus exposure and HLA in healthy donors (TCRdb year 2017). Background for the entire study: An earlier analysis of about 560 of the donors reported approximately 260 Gb of sequence data and some 110 million unique TCR beta sequences obtained from some 170 million T cells. An early release that covered about 600 HLA-typed donors contained around 300 gigabases of sequencing data and about 84 million unique TCR sequences. Of the 300 to 500 genotyped donors, roughly 76% were placed in the genetic ancestry cluster associated with self-reported Caucasian donors. The study aimed to test whether cataloging public T cell receptors could reveal signatures of past pathogen exposure. Using immunosequencing, the study profiled T cell repertoires from 500 to 800 subjects and related those repertoires to cytomegalovirus serostatus. Along with the approximately 670-subject first cohort, a separate validation cohort of 120 different subjects was used. The study combined high-throughput TCR immunosequencing, statistical association of individual TCRs with disease status, and machine learning to predict cytomegalovirus infection status. To study patterns of TCR occurrence, a later analysis re-analyzed previously published TCR beta repertoires from more than 550 donors and added high-resolution HLA genotyping. Rather than drawing on any new phenotypic data, the later analysis identified candidate immune exposures from TCR beta sequences and the way those sequences occurred across donors. An earlier analysis of nearly 600 of the donors applied high-throughput TCR beta sequencing to assess whether each TCR beta V gene segment acted as functional or pseudogenic. Donor age, sex, ethnicity and CMV serostatus were compiled together with the repertoire data. In a later genetic analysis, genome-wide SNP genotypes for about 65% of the roughly 670 donors were used, and that subset was treated as a discovery cohort. All discovery cohort repertoires had been generated on a single sequencing platform. HLA typing covered class I and class II loci at four-digit resolution. The number of donors typed differed by locus, with 629-630 for A, B, C, DRB1 and DQB1, over 500 for DQA1, 600 to 610 for DPA1, and some 440 for DPB1. About 5 DR-DQ haplotypes were handled as single units for association and clustering, since linkage in the cohort was strong. Among some 400 genotyped donors of the cohort, an average of around 240,000 unique TCR beta nucleotide sequences were sequenced per donor, approximately 20% of them non-productive. What the authors observed across the whole study: A later genetic analysis reported fewer N-insertions in productive TCRs among donors in an Asian-associated ancestry cluster than the roughly 700-donor mean. A group of highly shared sequence variants was considered likely to be a technical artifact of the sequencing pipeline. Because HLA typing was missing for some donors at each locus, association tests included only the typed subset. The presence/absence analyses assumed that sequencing depth was roughly uniform across donors, and that assumption may not be true. Correlated functional status among segregating V segments might reflect linkage disequilibrium, but an unknown experimental factor could not be ruled out. An earlier analysis of some 560 of the donors showed that most TCR beta V segments appeared in productive rearrangements either about 87% or about 30% of the time, which broadly matched IMGT annotations. V-gene and J-gene trimming of TCR beta chains was associated with a missense DCLRE1C variant in a later genetic analysis, and the association was replicated in an independent cohort. While some public TCRs were present in many individuals, most TCR sequences turned up only very rarely across donors. In a later analysis, HLA-associated TCR beta chains were found to be more clonally expanded and to have lower generation probabilities than equally common non-associated chains. The classifier was reported to diagnose cytomegalovirus status with high specificity and sensitivity in both the original cohort and the validation cohort. According to a later analysis, TCR association rates differed among HLA loci, with DRB1 alleles showing the most associated TCRs and HLA-C alleles showing the fewest. Several of the top co-occurrence clusters appeared to be linked to parvovirus B19, influenza, CMV and Epstein-Barr virus, according to a later analysis. Three of the identified cytomegalovirus-associated TCR beta chains were confirmed in vitro to be specific for cytomegalovirus antigens. Strong co-occurrence of HLA alleles, especially DR and DQ, made assigning TCR associations to individual alleles difficult. A later analysis found that most CMV-associated TCR beta chains appeared HLA-restricted, with HLA associations seemingly driven largely by CMV exposure. A further reported finding was that TCR beta sequences accurately predicted the HLA-A and HLA-B alleles for most subjects in the first cohort. The only immune exposure information available for the cohort was CMV serostatus. The study gave a list of about 150 TCR beta chains associated with cytomegalovirus. The authors suggested that the approach could potentially be extended to other disease states and immunological phenotypes. The cohort was sequenced for TCR beta chains only, and without alpha or paired-chain data the features that could be detected were limited. The earlier analysis of some 540 of the donors excluded seventeen rarely observed V segments, including chromosome 9 orphons, because counts were too low. A later analysis associated about 17,000 TCR beta sequences with specific HLA alleles at a false discovery rate of 0.05.

The method behind the library was the immunoSEQ multiplex PCR assay. A mixture of 60 forward primers for TCR Vbeta segments and 13 reverse primers for TCR Jbeta segments was used in the multiplex PCR. A multiplex PCR assay on genomic DNA amplified the CDR3 region of rearranged TCR beta genes. The amplified TCR beta libraries were sequenced on the Illumina HiSeq System as 87-base-pair reads. In the original analysis: A later analysis counted tens of millions of unique TCR beta chains across the 600 to 850 repertoires, and some 11 million of these chains were shared by at least two donors. Raw reads were error-corrected and collapsed into unique sequences with a nearest-neighbor algorithm that merged closely related sequences to remove PCR and sequencing errors. Alignment of CDR3 sequences to IMGT reference sequences was used to assign V, D and J gene segments. Each retained sequence needed at least a six-nucleotide match to both a V gene segment and a J gene segment. Rearrangements were called productive when the CDR3 lacked stop codons and stayed in frame with V and J; all others were non-productive. Following IMGT convention, CDR3 was defined as the stretch from the second conserved V-encoded cysteine up to the conserved J-encoded phenylalanine. Sequences without an unambiguous match to a single V gene segment were excluded from the earlier analysis of a few hundred of the donors. In an earlier analysis of 587 of the donors, a V segment was called functional when productive rearrangements were above 56.7%, and segregating when the standard deviation between donors exceeded 5%. A statistical classification framework was developed to diagnose cytomegalovirus status using the catalog of TCR beta chain sequences. V and J gene assignment, in a later analysis, came from comparing TCR nucleotide sequences with IMGT/GENE-DB human TR gene sequences. In a later analysis, CDR3 sequences and most-parsimonious VDJ recombination scenarios were assigned using the TCRdist pipeline. In a later analysis, each TCR beta chain was defined by its CDR3 amino acid sequence together with its V-gene family, and reads lacking a unique V-gene family were excluded. A later analysis removed roughly 590 highly shared, low-generation-probability nucleotide sequences to deal with suspected cross-contamination and a sequencing artifact. In a later analysis, a clonal expansion index for each public chain was calculated from normalized within-repertoire ranks of inferred template counts. Generation probabilities in a later analysis came from a VDJ recombination model fitted to out-of-frame rearrangements, and those results were checked against IGoR. In a later analysis, TCR-TCR, TCR-HLA and TCR-CMV co-occurrence was scored with hypergeometric tests, and a repertoire-size bias correction was applied to TCR pairs. False discovery rates were estimated in a later analysis by permuting HLA or CMV assignments 20 times. In a later analysis, co-occurring TCRs were grouped using DBSCAN, with TCRdist sequence similarity added in when clustering inside HLA-allele-positive subsets. Repertoires with fewer than 30,000 or more than 120,000 public chains, plus five repertoires with anomalous nucleotide sharing, were excluded from co-occurrence clustering. TCRdb mirrors the immuneACCESS table, restricted to in-frame sequences. Some clones are absent from its copies; in checked studies, under half trace to an unresolved V gene, and the reason for the others is unknown. That table supplies the V and J calls and clone size; D and trimming were determined from the DNA. The sample yields some 87,000 clones; roughly 84% were counted once. The ten biggest clones cover 2.7% of the sample.

The TCR comes from a man aged 25 to 45 in good health and CMV-seronegative. The sample taken for sequencing was PBMCs.

The bases read TGTGCCAGTAGTGACCTCACAGCAGGGGCGGCCCACTACGAGCAGTACTTC. Translated, it reads CASSDLTAGAAHYEQYF. This receptor chain uses TRBV19 and TRBJ2-7; tentative D gene TRBD1, with 6 bases matching. V is clipped by 5 bases and J by 3 bases, and the sequence between their germline boundaries is 23 bases long. From a lookup of the germline V gene (reference sequence), CDR1 and CDR2 are LNHDA and SQIVND. CDR3 length: 17 amino acids, cysteine to phenylalanine. Just CDR3 DNA is preserved here, 51 bases in frame from base 1.